This T cell receptor (beta chain) was captured in a study of response to subunit inactivated influenza vaccine. TCRdb re-derived calls from the RT-PCR reads in MiXCR, one entry per CDR3 protein. This table has about 650,000 distinct CDR3 sequences, 15% to 19% appearing once. This CDR3 region has 17 residues. Germline V gene lookup returns CDR1 DFQATT and CDR2 SNEGSKA (reference sequence). J was trimmed by 0 bases and V by 3 bases; bases with no gene match: 11. The gene calls are TRBV20-1 and TRBJ2-7, with 10 bases identical to TRBD2. The sequencing here drew on PBMCs from blood, taken 12 days after vaccination. The origin of this receptor is a man over 45 who received an inactivated influenza vaccine. The CDR3 sequence: CSASSPLAGIASYEQYF. CDR3 nucleotides: TGCAGTGCTAGCTCCCCACTAGCGGGGATTGCCTCCTACGAGCAGTACTTC.